The entry that follows covers one T cell receptor beta chain sequence. Its cognate antigen is unknown. Per germline, CDR1 LGHNT and CDR2 FRNRAP. With 6 bases removed from V and 0 bases from J, the gap between germline ends came to 14 bases. This CDR3 contains 15 residues. Expressed TCRB transcripts were sequenced because the entire RNA isolate underwent reverse transcription. Method: immunoSEQ multiplex PCR; TCRdb's copy keeps in-frame clones and lacks some. The profile covers roughly 400,000 clones, with 14% appearing a single time and 0.035% to 0.045% taken by the ten largest. This specimen belongs to a study of beta chain features in type 1 diabetes. Study outcomes and limitations: VDJ junctions from type 1 diabetes patients carried fewer insertions and larger deletions.

What was sequenced was naive CD4+ T cells from blood. V gene TRBV12-5 combines with J gene TRBJ1-1; D gene unclear. The sequence derives from a man under 40 in good health. The DNA for the CDR3 is TGTGCTAGTGGGATGGGAGGATACTTGAACACTGAAGCTTTCTTT. It specifies CASGMGGYLNTEAFF.